What follows describes a single T cell receptor beta chain. This CDR3 contains 13 residues. Deletions cut 6 bases from V and 3 bases from J, with 11 bases between. CDR1 MNHEY and CDR2 SVGAGI come from the germline V gene. The sample is drawn from a study of T cell changes during pregnancy in multiple sclerosis. Repertoires were generated with immunoSEQ multiplex PCR, while TCRdb's copy carries only in-frame clones and drops some. The sample consists of around 62,000 clones, roughly 88% of them appearing once. Sequences were derived from peripheral blood, sampled in the second trimester of pregnancy. The rearrangement joins TRBV6-5 to TRBJ1-1; perhaps TRBD1 as D (5 bases). This sequence was found in a female donor in good health, enrolled as a control in a pregnancy study. Here the CDR3 DNA reads TGTGCCAGCAGCCCGACAGTTTACACTGAAGCTTTCTTT. Encoded protein: CASSPTVYTEAFF.